This T cell receptor (beta chain) was observed in a study of cytomegalovirus exposure and HLA in healthy donors. Overall study findings and caveats: Rarity held for most TCR sequences, but there were some public TCRs that occurred in many donors. Association of about 17,000 TCR beta sequences with HLA alleles was found at 0.05 false discovery rate in a later analysis. Across donors, presence/absence analyses took sequencing depth to be roughly uniform. Beyond CMV serostatus, there was no information to go on about immune exposure.

V shed 2 bases and J shed 0 bases, with 10 bases lying between them. The CDR3 has 15 amino acids. Germline CDR1 is SGHTA and CDR2 is FQGNSA. The PCR contained 60 Vbeta and 13 Jbeta primers. TCRdb's table, derived via immunoSEQ multiplex PCR, lists solely in-frame clones and lacks some. In the table there are some 220,000 clones, 78% of which are singletons. For this clone: The antigen remains undetermined.

The chain employs TRBV7-2 and TRBJ1-1; D gene unclear. The sample was PBMCs. This TCR was sampled from a boy between 10 and 17 years old in good health and CMV-seronegative. CDR3 amino acids: CASSLREKMNTEAFF. The CDR3 DNA reads TGTGCCAGCAGCTTAAGAGAGAAAATGAACACTGAAGCTTTCTTT.